Listed here are 28 T cell receptor beta chains from one sample, sequenced in a study of beta chain features in type 1 diabetes. Expressed TCRB transcripts were sequenced because the isolated RNA had all been reverse transcribed beforehand. Using immunoSEQ multiplex PCR, the repertoire was profiled, and TCRdb retains in-frame clones only, with some absent. This table has a few hundred thousand clones, around a quarter appearing once. Sequencing was carried out using central memory CD4+ T cells from blood. The receptor source for this set is a man aged 25 to 40 in good health.

This clone has only a few counts. The chain carries TRBV5-6 and TRBJ2-2, with 12 bases fitting TRBD2. The germline gives CDR1 SGHDT, CDR2 YYEEEE. Losses at the gene ends were 2 bases for V and 5 bases for J; bases not matched to a gene: 7. The CDR3 runs to 17 residues. The CDR3 nucleotides read TGTGCCAGCAGCTTTCGACTAGCGGGAGCTAGGACCGGGGAGCTGTTTTTT. Its protein product is CASSFRLAGARTGELFF.

The CDR3 DNA reads as TGTGCCAGCAGCACGACCTTCACAGGGGGGTCGGACGAGCAGTACTTC. Translated: CASSTTFTGGSDEQYF. The chain uses TRBV18 and TRBJ2-7; 8 positions agree with TRBD1. With V trimmed by 8 bases and J by 5 bases, 17 bases remained unmatched. The CDR3 consists of 16 residues. CDR1 is KGHSH, CDR2 LQKENI, per germline.

The J gene is TRBJ2-7, the V gene TRBV2; the match to TRBD1 covers 7 bases. Germline V lookup: CDR1 SNHLY, CDR2 FYNNEI. V gave up 6 bases and J gave up 2 bases; unmatched junction bases: 10. This CDR3 is 15 amino acids long. The CDR3 DNA reads as TGTGCCAGCAGGGCCCTGACAGGGTCCGCCTACGAGCAGTACTTC. The encoded protein is CASRALTGSAYEQYF.

The chain has TRBV2 and TRBJ1-2; D gene uncertain. The length of the CDR3 is 14 residues. The germline V gene has CDR1 SNHLY and CDR2 FYNNEI. Trimming took 5 bases from V and 0 from J, leaving 10 bases between them. The CDR3 DNA reads as TGTGCCAGCAGTACAGCATTTGCTAACTATGGCTACACCTTC. This translates into CASSTAFANYGYTF.

J is TRBJ2-1 and V is TRBV7-2, with 15 bases identical to TRBD2. The CDR3 consists of 15 residues. The ends lost 3 bases at V and 8 bases at J; junction bases unmatched: 2. Per germline, CDR1 SGHTA and CDR2 FQGNSA. DNA of the CDR3: TGTGCCAGCAGCTTCGGACTAGCGGGAGGGGATGAGCAGTTCTTC. The encoded protein is CASSFGLAGGDEQFF.

This rearrangement joins TRBV4-1 to TRBJ1-2; TRBD1 matches at 7 bases. The CDR3 has 17 amino acids. Trimming took 4 bases from V and 4 from J; bases not matched to a gene: 15. The germline V gene encodes CDR1 MGHRA and CDR2 YSYEKL. CDR3 protein: CASSRSTGMGTVYGYTF. CDR3 DNA: TGCGCCAGCAGCCGCTCAACGGGAATGGGGACAGTCTATGGCTACACCTTC.

The chain links TRBV30 to TRBJ1-1, with TRBD1 matching 7 bases. V lost 1 base, J lost 6 bases, and 8 bases stayed unmatched. Germline CDR1 reads GTSNPN; CDR2 reads SVGIG (reference sequence). This CDR3 has 14 amino acids. In DNA form, the CDR3 reads TGTGCCTGGAGTGCGACAGGGAAGGGCGCTGAAGCTTTCTTT. Translated: CAWSATGKGAEAFF.

V is TRBV4-3 and J is TRBJ2-1; D is uncertain. V was pared by 4 bases and J by 9 bases, with 16 bases between. CDR1 and CDR2 from the germline V gene are LGHNA and YSLEER. This CDR3 has 14 residues. This chain's CDR3 is CASSPSRQVGEQFF. The CDR3 DNA follows: TGCGCCAGCAGCCCCTCGCGGCAGGTCGGTGAGCAGTTCTTC.

The chain carries TRBV29-1 and TRBJ2-6; 7 bases are shared with TRBD2. There are 16 residues in the CDR3. Looked up from germline, CDR1 is SQVTM and CDR2 is ANQGSEA. Here the CDR3 reads CSALGRESSGANVLTF. In nucleotides, the CDR3 is TGCAGTGCACTGGGGCGGGAGAGCTCTGGGGCCAACGTCCTGACTTTC.

In this sample, this clone turned up a few times. This same CDR3 is encoded by further DNA sequences in the sample. The chain combines TRBV5-1 with TRBJ1-2, with 9 bases lining up with TRBD1. The CDR3 extends over 15 amino acids. CDR1 SGHRS and CDR2 YFSETQ come from the germline V gene. The trim removed 4 bases at V and 2 bases at J, leaving 6 bases unmatched. Here the CDR3 DNA reads TGCGCCAGCAGCCCCGGGGACAGGGCGAACTATGGCTACACCTTC. Amino acid sequence: CASSPGDRANYGYTF.

The chain carries TRBV4-1 and TRBJ2-1, with D unresolved. This CDR3 is 11 amino acids long. Germline assignment: CDR1 MGHRA and CDR2 YSYEKL. Trimming took off 5 bases at V and 6 bases at J, with 5 bases between the two ends. The CDR3 bases are TGCGCCAGCAGCTCCGGCAATGAGCAGTTCTTC. Protein sequence: CASSSGNEQFF.

The chain combines TRBV30 with TRBJ2-7; D is perhaps TRBD2 (6 bases). CDR1 GTSNPN and CDR2 SVGIG come from the germline V gene (reference sequence). V shed 0 bases and J shed 0 bases, with 15 bases lying between them. This CDR3 spans 16 amino acids. CDR3 DNA: TGTGCCTGGAGTGTACGGGGGTCAGGGACCTCCTACGAGCAGTACTTC. Encoded protein: CAWSVRGSGTSYEQYF.

The table lists this clone with a few counts. The chain couples TRBV6-1 to TRBJ2-1; D may correspond to TRBD1 or TRBD2 (5 bases each). The CDR3 consists of 15 residues. Trimming removed 6 bases at V and 0 bases at J, with 12 bases between. Per germline, CDR1 MNHNS and CDR2 SASEGT. The CDR3, as DNA: TGTGCCAGCAGGGAGGACACCAGCTCCTACAATGAGCAGTTCTTC. It translates to CASREDTSSYNEQFF.

The chain carries TRBV11-2 and TRBJ2-1; D is ambiguous. Trimming removed 1 base from V and 0 bases from J, with 10 bases in between. The germline CDR1 and CDR2 sequences are SGHAT and FQNNGV. This CDR3 spans 16 amino acids. CDR3 region: CASSLAGSSSYNEQFF. In DNA form, the CDR3 reads TGTGCCAGCAGCTTAGCGGGTTCCAGCTCCTACAATGAGCAGTTCTTC.

The chain combines TRBV10-3 with TRBJ2-5; D call uncertain. The CDR3 is 12 amino acids. Germline V gene sequence: CDR1 ENHRY, CDR2 SYGVKD. The V gene lost 0 bases and the J gene lost 9 bases, with 8 bases spanning the gap. CDR3 in amino acids: CAISESFSAQYF. The DNA of the CDR3 is TGTGCCATCAGTGAGTCCTTCTCGGCCCAGTACTTC.

The chain combines TRBV27 with TRBJ1-1; 9 nucleotides align to TRBD1. V shed 5 bases, J shed 6 bases, and the junction held 7 bases outside the gene matches. This CDR3 is built from 14 residues. Germline loops: CDR1 MNHEY, CDR2 SMNVEV (reference sequence). DNA of the CDR3: TGTGCCAGCAGTCCTGGACAGGGGTCCTCTGAAGCTTTCTTT. The encoded protein is CASSPGQGSSEAFF.

This clone was counted only a few times. The chain couples TRBV6-1 to TRBJ2-5; D gene ambiguous. Germline lookup yields CDR1 MNHNS and CDR2 SASEGT. This CDR3 comprises 12 residues. Deletions cut 1 base from V and 7 bases from J, with 7 bases between. DNA of the CDR3: TGTGCCAGCAGTGAAGTCCGGGTGACCCAGTACTTC. Encoded protein: CASSEVRVTQYF.

The J gene is TRBJ2-1, the V gene TRBV4-3; 11 bases map to TRBD2. Germline CDR1 is LGHNA and CDR2 is YSLEER. V shed 0 bases, J shed 6 bases, and the junction held 16 bases outside the gene matches. The CDR3 is made up of 20 amino acids. CDR3 amino acids: CASSQERTGAISGRANEQFF. The CDR3 DNA reads as TGCGCCAGCAGCCAAGAACGAACAGGGGCGATTAGCGGGAGGGCCAATGAGCAGTTCTTC.

The chain carries TRBV5-6 and TRBJ2-5; 7 nucleotides line up with TRBD1. The CDR3 is 14 residues long. Germline CDR1 reads SGHDT; CDR2 reads YYEEEE. The J segment lost 7 bases and the V segment lost 4 bases, leaving 10 bases of the junction unmatched. CDR3 DNA sequence: TGTGCCAGCAGCCCGGGGACAGAGCCCGGGACCCAGTACTTC. This codes for CASSPGTEPGTQYF.

J is TRBJ2-7 and V is TRBV5-1, with TRBD1 identical over 7 bases. The CDR3 sequence is 13 residues long. Germline V gene data show CDR1 as SGHRS and CDR2 as YFSETQ. V shed 7 bases and J 3 bases; nucleotides not matched to a gene: 7. This chain's CDR3 is CASAWDRGYEQYF. The CDR3 nucleotides read TGCGCCAGCGCCTGGGACAGAGGCTACGAGCAGTACTTC.

The J gene is TRBJ1-1, the V gene TRBV19, with 8 bases fitting TRBD1. This CDR3 comprises 13 residues. From germline, CDR1 is LNHDA and CDR2 SQIVND (reference sequence). CDR3 coding DNA: TGTGTTAGTGAAGACAGGGGTGGCACTGAAGCTTTCTTT. Protein product: CVSEDRGGTEAFF.

This clone has more than one count but fewer than ten. The gene calls are TRBV15 and TRBJ2-4; D not certain. V gave up 0 bases and J gave up 7 bases, with 7 bases separating them. This CDR3 region has 13 residues. The V gene's germline CDR1 is LNHNV and CDR2 YYDKDF (reference sequence). Here the CDR3 reads CATSRDIKNIQYF. The CDR3 nucleotides are TGTGCCACCAGCAGAGATATTAAGAACATTCAGTACTTC.

This clone was detected a few times. The chain employs TRBV29-1 and TRBJ2-1; D might be TRBD1 or TRBD2, each matching 5 bases. The ends were cut back, 4 bases at V and 9 bases at J, with 7 bases in the middle. The CDR3 contains 10 residues. Germline values: CDR1 SQVTM, CDR2 ANQGSEA. The CDR3 loop reads CSVAGTEQFF. CDR3 DNA sequence: TGCAGCGTTGCAGGGACTGAGCAGTTCTTC.

This clone was observed a few times. A much larger clone differs from this one at a single base, so this may be a read error. This chain joins TRBV29-1 and TRBJ2-1; a possible D gene is TRBD2 (6 bases). This CDR3 spans 14 amino acids. V was shortened by 4 bases and J by 6 bases, with 16 bases between the two germline ends. The germline gives CDR1 SQVTM, CDR2 ANQGSEA. CDR3 sequence: CSVAGDARGNEQFF. Written as DNA, the CDR3 is TGCAGCGTTGCGGGGGACGCAAGGGGCAATGAGCAGTTCTTC.

The chain carries TRBV20-1 and TRBJ1-2, with D hard to call. Germline V gene lookup returns CDR1 DFQATT and CDR2 SNEGSKA (reference sequence). This CDR3 is 10 amino acids long. In DNA form, the CDR3 reads TGCAGCGGTTACGCCTATGGCTACACCTTC. It encodes CSGYAYGYTF.

This clone was picked up a small number of times. The chain employs TRBV19 and TRBJ2-1; 7 bases are shared with TRBD2. The CDR3 consists of 15 residues. Per the germline V gene, CDR1 is LNHDA and CDR2 is SQIVND (reference sequence). Trimming removed 3 bases from V and 7 bases from J; junction bases left unmatched: 9. In DNA form, the CDR3 reads TGTGCCAGTAGTATCCGACTAGCCCCCAGGAATGAGCAGTTCTTC. Translating gives CASSIRLAPRNEQFF.

The genes are TRBV19 and TRBJ2-1; TRBD1 matches 8 bases. CDR3 length: 13 amino acids. Per the germline V gene, CDR1 is LNHDA and CDR2 is SQIVND (reference sequence). J gave up 7 bases and V 7 bases, and 6 bases lay outside the gene matches. This CDR3 is CASTWTGINEQFF. CDR3 coding DNA: TGTGCCAGTACGTGGACAGGGATAAATGAGCAGTTCTTC. The complete variable domain, with remaining parts taken from reference TRBV19 and TRBJ2-1, reads DGGITQSPKYLFRKEGQNVTLSCEQNLNHDAMYWYRQDPGQGLRLIYYSQIVNDFQKGDIAEGYSVSREKKESFPLTVTSAQKNPTAFYLCASTWTGINEQFFGPGTRLTVL.

The V call is TRBV2, the J call TRBJ2-2, with D perhaps matching TRBD2 (6 bases). The CDR3 sequence is 14 residues long. The germline CDR1 and CDR2 sequences are SNHLY and FYNNEI. V was shortened by 6 bases and J by 1 base, with 9 bases between the two germline ends. In DNA form, the CDR3 reads TGTGCCAGCAGGGGGGACTTGAACACCGGGGAGCTGTTTTTT. Its translation is CASRGDLNTGELFF.